Below, 31 T cell receptor beta chains from the same sample are listed, as sequenced in a study of blood T cell repertoires in COVID-19 (dated by TCRdb to the early 2020s). Library prep was done by the immunoSEQ multiplex PCR assay. Entries here come from immuneACCESS through TCRdb and include only in-frame sequences with V and J called. Some clones fail to appear in such tables; in the studies checked, an unresolved V gene covers under half of the shortfall, and the cause of the remainder is unknown. The sample table records 30,000 to 40,000 clones; roughly 80% of these occur just once. The ten largest clonotypes hold 2.5% to 4% of the sample. Material: peripheral blood. The receptor set was obtained from a man aged 70 or older with COVID-19, enrolled during active disease.

This chain uses TRBV2 with TRBJ1-6; possibly TRBD1 for D (6 bases). V lost 4 bases, J lost 10 bases, and 20 bases lay in between. CDR1 and CDR2 (germline): SNHLY, FYNNEI. The CDR3 has 16 residues. Here the CDR3 DNA reads TGTGCCAGCAGTGTGTCCCCGACAGGAACCGGCTCACCCCTCCACTTT. Its protein product is CASSVSPTGTGSPLHF.

The chain couples TRBV6-2 or TRBV6-3 to TRBJ2-3; D gene unclear. Germline lookup yields CDR1 MNHEY and CDR2 SVGEGT. This CDR3 region has 13 residues. The ends were cut back, 4 bases at V and 4 bases at J, with 9 bases in the middle. CDR3 amino acids: CASSSFWPDTQYF. The CDR3 nucleotides are TGTGCCAGCAGTTCGTTCTGGCCAGATACGCAGTATTTT.

In the case of this clone: The germline gene is not matched at one end of the junction; a read error may be the cause. The gene calls are TRBV6-1 and TRBJ1-4; D uncertain. The CDR3 runs to 12 residues. The germline V gene encodes CDR1 MNHNS and CDR2 SASEGT. CDR3 coding DNA: TGTGCCAGCAGTGAAGTATTTGCGAGTACCCATTTT. Translation: CASSEVFASTHF.

V and J are TRBV6-2 or TRBV6-3 and TRBJ2-1, with D perhaps TRBD2 (5 bases). The CDR3 is 15 residues long. Trimming pared 2 bases from V and 6 bases from J, leaving 14 bases between. Germline CDR1 reads MNHEY; CDR2 reads SVGEGT. CDR3 sequence: CASSYPTPGTNEQFF. The CDR3 region has the DNA TGTGCCAGCAGTTACCCCACACCGGGAACCAATGAGCAGTTCTTC.

The CDR3 sequence is CASSLGWGGVSNTGELFF. DNA of the CDR3: TGTGCCAGCAGCTTAGGATGGGGAGGAGTGTCCAACACCGGGGAGCTGTTTTTT. This chain uses TRBV11-3 with TRBJ2-2; D is perhaps TRBD2 (6 bases). The length of the CDR3 is 18 residues. Trimming stripped 1 base from V and 2 bases from J, with 17 bases between. Germline CDR1 is SGHNT and CDR2 is YENEEA.

CDR3 residues: CASNADRGQETQYF. DNA of the CDR3: TGTGCCAGCAACGCGGACAGGGGCCAAGAGACCCAGTACTTC. The gene calls are TRBV2 and TRBJ2-5; TRBD1 matches at 9 bases. The germline gives CDR1 SNHLY, CDR2 FYNNEI. The junction had 4 bases not matched to a gene; V was cut back by 7 bases and J by 1 base. This CDR3 contains 14 residues.

Only one count was recorded for this clone. The chain couples TRBV27 to TRBJ2-5, with 10 bases matching TRBD2. Losses at the gene ends were 1 base for V and 5 bases for J; bases not matched to a gene: 4. Germline V gene lookup returns CDR1 MNHEY and CDR2 SMNVEV (reference sequence). The CDR3 has 15 amino acids. CDR3 loop: CASSLWVSGRETQYF. The CDR3 DNA reads as TGTGCCAGCAGTTTATGGGTTAGCGGGAGGGAGACCCAGTACTTC.

The gene calls are TRBV9 and TRBJ2-3; D is uncertain. CDR3 length: 12 residues. With 4 bases removed from V and 5 bases from J, the gap between germline ends came to 8 bases. Germline CDR1 and CDR2: SGDLS and YYNGEE. The chain's CDR3 is CASSRVRDTQYF. Written as DNA, the CDR3 is TGTGCCAGCAGCCGGGTCAGAGATACGCAGTATTTT.

The chain has TRBV19 and TRBJ2-2; 8 bases are a match to TRBD1. The germline gives CDR1 LNHDA, CDR2 SQIVND (reference sequence). The V gene end was trimmed by 7 bases and the J gene end by 5 bases; junction bases not matched to a gene: 6. This CDR3 contains 14 residues. In DNA form, the CDR3 reads TGTGCCAGTAACCGGGACAGGTTAACCGGGGAGCTGTTTTTT. This translates into CASNRDRLTGELFF.

In regard to this clone: Other DNA sequences from this sample encode an identical CDR3 as well. This chain joins TRBV9 and TRBJ1-2; D is uncertain. The germline V gene encodes CDR1 SGDLS and CDR2 YYNGEE. Trimming took 0 bases from V and 8 from J, leaving 14 bases between them. The CDR3 extends over 14 amino acids. CDR3 coding DNA: TGTGCCAGCAGCGTAGGGGAAGGGCGGGGAGGCTACACCTTC. This sequence encodes CASSVGEGRGGYTF.

The rearrangement joins TRBV15 to TRBJ2-1; 11 nucleotides agree with TRBD2. Germline V gene sequence: CDR1 LNHNV, CDR2 YYDKDF (reference sequence). The CDR3 covers 16 residues. The junction had 3 bases not matched to a gene; V was cut back by 2 bases and J by 3 bases. Written as DNA, the CDR3 is TGTGCCACCAGCAGACTAACTAGCGGGAGCTACAATGAGCAGTTCTTC. Translation: CATSRLTSGSYNEQFF.

About this clone: Compared with germline, one end of the junction differs, possibly owing to a read error. The V gene is TRBV7-7, the J gene TRBJ2-3, with 16 bases identical to TRBD2. Germline V gene lookup returns CDR1 SSHAT and CDR2 FNYEAQ (reference sequence). The length of the CDR3 is 17 residues. The CDR3 loop reads CASSLGLAGGAGDTQYF. Written as DNA, the CDR3 is TGTGCTAGCAGCTTGGGACTAGCGGGAGGGGCGGGAGATACGCAGTATTTT.

The J gene is TRBJ1-5, the V gene TRBV11-3, with 7 nucleotides matching TRBD1. The CDR3 loop spans 18 amino acids. With V trimmed by 1 base and J by 2 bases, 11 bases remained unmatched. Looked up from germline, CDR1 is SGHNT and CDR2 is YENEEA. CDR3 amino acids: CASSLGFQGVGRNQPQHF. CDR3 in DNA: TGTGCCAGCAGCTTAGGTTTTCAGGGGGTGGGGCGCAATCAGCCCCAGCATTTT.

V is TRBV3-1 (or the pseudogene TRBV3-2) and J is TRBJ1-2; no reliable D call. Germline V CDR1 and CDR2: LGHDT, YNNKEL (reference sequence). The CDR3 extends over 15 amino acids. Trimming took off 1 base at V and 1 base at J, with 10 bases between the two ends. Here the CDR3 reads CASSQGSLSNYGYTF. CDR3 DNA: TGTGCCAGCAGCCAAGGAAGTCTGAGTAACTATGGCTACACCTTC.

The chain joins TRBV3-1 (or the pseudogene TRBV3-2) to TRBJ1-2; D is uncertain. The CDR3 runs to 16 residues. V gave up 2 bases and J gave up 3 bases, with 16 bases separating them. Per the germline V gene, CDR1 is LGHDT and CDR2 is YNNKEL (reference sequence). The CDR3 sequence: CASSQRSGRSYYGYTF. The CDR3, as DNA: TGTGCCAGCAGCCAACGCTCCGGTAGAAGCTACTATGGCTACACCTTC.

This rearrangement joins TRBV25-1 to TRBJ2-1, with D perhaps TRBD1 (5 bases). Germline CDR1 MGHDK, CDR2 SYGVNS. The V end lost 5 bases, the J end lost 8 bases, and 22 bases lay between the germline ends. CDR3 length: 16 amino acids. Here the CDR3 reads CASSPRLSGIWDEQFF. The CDR3 DNA reads as TGTGCCAGCAGTCCCCGTTTGTCAGGGATTTGGGATGAGCAGTTCTTC.

This clone occurred a few times. The chain is built from TRBV7-9 and TRBJ2-1; TRBD1 is a possible D gene (5 bases). Between the trimmed V and J ends, which lost 4 bases and 2 bases, there was a span of 9 bases. CDR1 and CDR2 (germline): SEHNR, FQNEAQ (reference sequence). The CDR3 has 14 residues. The DNA of the CDR3 is TGTGCCAGCAGCTCAGGACAAACCTACAATGAGCAGTTCTTC. Protein sequence: CASSSGQTYNEQFF.

V gene TRBV2 combines with J gene TRBJ2-1; no clear D. The CDR3 consists of 13 residues. The germline CDR1 and CDR2 sequences are SNHLY and FYNNEI. Trimming pared 3 bases from V and 14 bases from J, leaving 17 bases between. CDR3 residues: CASSEQTPWLKFF. The CDR3, as DNA: TGTGCCAGCAGTGAGCAGACACCCTGGCTTAAGTTCTTC.

The gene calls are TRBV29-1 and TRBJ2-3; 8 bases fit TRBD2. The J segment lost 0 bases and the V segment lost 5 bases, leaving 4 bases of the junction unmatched. CDR1 is SQVTM and CDR2 is ANQGSEA in the germline V gene. This CDR3 contains 14 residues. The CDR3 sequence is CSVSSGKSTDTQYF. The DNA of the CDR3 is TGCAGCGTTAGTAGCGGGAAAAGCACAGATACGCAGTATTTT.

V and J are TRBV7-3 and TRBJ1-1; D not certain. This CDR3 region has 13 residues. CDR1 and CDR2 from the germline V gene are SGHTA and FQGTGA. Trimming cost V 6 bases and J 1 base, with 9 bases left between them. CDR3 in amino acids: CASSIEENTEAFF. The CDR3 coding sequence is TGTGCCAGCAGTATTGAGGAGAACACTGAAGCTTTCTTT.

V and J are TRBV14 and TRBJ1-1; 7 bases align to TRBD1. The junction had 7 bases not matched to a gene; V was cut back by 6 bases and J by 0 bases. Germline V lookup: CDR1 SGHDN, CDR2 FVKESK. The CDR3 runs 15 residues. The CDR3 region has the DNA TGTGCCAGCAGTCGAACCGACAGGGTGAACACTGAAGCTTTCTTT. It is translated as CASSRTDRVNTEAFF.

The chain carries TRBV6-5 and TRBJ1-1; D is perhaps TRBD1 (5 bases). Germline CDR1 reads MNHEY; CDR2 reads SVGAGI. V was cut by 7 bases and J by 0 bases, with 9 bases left in between. This CDR3 region has 13 residues. The CDR3 reads CASTGQLNTEAFF. The CDR3 coding sequence is TGTGCCAGCACAGGACAATTGAACACTGAAGCTTTCTTT.

As regards this clone: Within the sample, other DNA sequences also encode this same CDR3. This rearrangement joins TRBV30 to TRBJ2-7; 8 nucleotides line up with TRBD1. CDR3 size: 12 residues. The germline V gene has CDR1 GTSNPN and CDR2 SVGIG (reference sequence). The junction had 0 bases not matched to a gene; V was cut back by 1 base and J by 4 bases. CDR3 in amino acids: CAWSGQGYEQYF. As DNA, the CDR3 is TGTGCCTGGAGTGGACAGGGGTACGAGCAGTACTTC.

The J gene is TRBJ2-7, the V gene TRBV19, with D perhaps TRBD2 (6 bases). The CDR3 has 15 residues. V was pared by 9 bases and J by 3 bases, with 21 bases between. Germline CDR1 is LNHDA and CDR2 is SQIVND (reference sequence). Here the CDR3 reads CASTNMREGDYEQYF. In DNA form, the CDR3 reads TGTGCCAGCACCAACATGCGGGAAGGGGACTACGAGCAGTACTTC.

The CDR3 loop reads CASSVGSFTGNEQFF. In DNA form, the CDR3 reads TGTGCCAGCAGCGTAGGGAGTTTTACAGGAAATGAGCAGTTCTTC. V and J are TRBV9 and TRBJ2-1, with D maybe TRBD1 (5 bases). Germline lookup yields CDR1 SGDLS and CDR2 YYNGEE. Trimming cost V 0 bases and J 7 bases, with 14 bases left between them. The CDR3 totals 15 residues.

The V call is TRBV27, the J call TRBJ2-2; D is unclear. The CDR3 has 16 amino acids. The germline CDR1 and CDR2 sequences are MNHEY and SMNVEV (reference sequence). The germline V and J ends were trimmed by 3 bases and 4 bases, with 15 bases remaining between them. CDR3 DNA: TGTGCCAGCAGTTTTCCCTTCGGAAGGAGCACCGGGGAGCTGTTTTTT. Protein: CASSFPFGRSTGELFF.

This chain joins TRBV30 and TRBJ1-2, with D uncertain. The CDR3 has 13 amino acids. CDR1 and CDR2 (germline): GTSNPN, SVGIG (reference sequence). The V and J ends lost 3 bases and 8 bases respectively, with 16 bases between them. The CDR3 nucleotides are TGTGCCTGGAGCTCACTCGGAGTCGGGGGCTACACCTTC. Its protein is CAWSSLGVGGYTF.

The CDR3 is CASSQKAGLAGQNTGELFF. In DNA form, the CDR3 reads TGTGCCAGCAGTCAAAAGGCGGGACTAGCGGGACAGAACACCGGGGAGCTGTTTTTT. The V gene is TRBV4-2, the J gene TRBJ2-2; 13 bases agree with TRBD2. The CDR3 length is 19 residues. The V gene end was trimmed by 6 bases and the J gene end by 1 base; junction bases not matched to a gene: 11. Per germline, CDR1 LGHNA and CDR2 YNFKEQ.

The J gene is TRBJ1-5, the V gene TRBV19; D remains unclear. Germline V gene lookup returns CDR1 LNHDA and CDR2 SQIVND (reference sequence). The CDR3 totals 16 residues. Trimming shortened V by 4 bases and J by 1 base, and 14 bases separated the two germline ends. The CDR3 reads CASSTSPSGSNQPQHF. CDR3 DNA sequence: TGTGCCAGTAGTACGAGCCCCTCGGGGAGCAATCAGCCCCAGCATTTT.

The chain carries TRBV4-1 and TRBJ2-1; TRBD1 agrees at 9 bases. Germline CDR1 reads MGHRA; CDR2 reads YSYEKL. The V segment lost 4 bases and the J segment 3 bases; nucleotides outside the gene matches: 19. The CDR3 contains 20 residues. CDR3 loop: CASSPYPGQGQAGRYNEQFF. The CDR3 coding sequence is TGCGCCAGCAGCCCGTATCCGGGACAGGGACAAGCGGGACGCTACAATGAGCAGTTCTTC.

This clone was picked up a small number of times. V is TRBV5-1 and J is TRBJ2-7; 11 nucleotides agree with TRBD1. Looked up from germline, CDR1 is SGHRS and CDR2 is YFSETQ. This CDR3 has 15 residues. The J segment lost 5 bases and the V segment lost 4 bases, leaving 8 bases of the junction unmatched. CDR3 protein: CASSILGQGANEQYF. The CDR3 region has the DNA TGCGCCAGCAGCATCCTTGGACAGGGGGCTAACGAGCAGTACTTC.